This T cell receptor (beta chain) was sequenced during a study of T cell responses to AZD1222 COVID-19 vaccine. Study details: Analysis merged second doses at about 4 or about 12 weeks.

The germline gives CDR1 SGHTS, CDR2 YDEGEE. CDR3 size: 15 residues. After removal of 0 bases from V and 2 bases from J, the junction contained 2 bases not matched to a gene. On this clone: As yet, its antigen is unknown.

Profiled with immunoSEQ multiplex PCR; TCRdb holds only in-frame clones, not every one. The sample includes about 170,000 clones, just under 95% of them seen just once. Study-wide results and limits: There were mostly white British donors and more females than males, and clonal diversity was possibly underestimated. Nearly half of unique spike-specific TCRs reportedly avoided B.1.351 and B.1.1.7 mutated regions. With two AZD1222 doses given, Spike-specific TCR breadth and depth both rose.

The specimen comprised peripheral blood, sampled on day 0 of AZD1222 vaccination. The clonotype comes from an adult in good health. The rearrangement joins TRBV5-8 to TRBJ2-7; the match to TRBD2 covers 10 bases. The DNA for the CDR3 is TGTGCCAGCAGCTTGGTGGGACTAGCGACCTACGAGCAGTACTTC. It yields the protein CASSLVGLATYEQYF.